The text below deals with one T cell receptor (beta chain). This CDR3 has 12 residues. Germline-derived CDR1 and CDR2 are KGHSH and LQKENI. Between the trimmed V and J ends, which lost 8 bases and 3 bases, there was a span of 10 bases. This sample was included in a study of control samples from healthy donors and cancer patients. Profiled with immunoSEQ multiplex PCR; TCRdb holds only in-frame clones, not every one. Of about 50,000 clones listed, roughly 90% were seen once; the top ten hold about 39%. The V call is TRBV18, the J call TRBJ1-1, with D uncertain. This sequence originates from a man between 50 and 59 years old with head and neck cancer. The sample comprised PBMCs. CDR3 in DNA: TGTGCCAGCGAACTCCGGGACACTGAAGCTTTCTTT. Amino acids: CASELRDTEAFF.